The clone carrying this T cell receptor beta chain was recorded at least ten times. This CDR3 comprises 16 residues. Trimming took 3 bases from V and 4 from J; bases not matched to a gene: 10. Germline CDR1 reads LGHDT; CDR2 reads YNNKEL (reference sequence). Using its own MiXCR run on the 5' RACE reads, TCRdb lists one record per CDR3 protein. The table lists nearly 55,000 distinct CDR3 sequences, 17% of them singletons. The sample was naive CD4+ T cells sorted from blood. The subset is: naive CD4+ T cells, CD4+CD45RA+CD25-. The gene calls are TRBV3-1 and TRBJ2-7; 9 bases are shared with TRBD2. This receptor was identified in a female donor with breast cancer. This CDR3 is CASSQLAGLARYEQYF. The CDR3 DNA sequence: TGTGCCAGCAGCCAGTTAGCGGGACTAGCACGTTACGAGCAGTACTTC.